A single sample is the source of the 2 T cell receptor beta chains below, sequenced in a study of T cell repertoires in cytomegalovirus infection. TCRdb processed the reads anew with MiXCR; each CDR3 protein has one entry. The data hold about 300,000 distinct CDR3 sequences, with around 10% observed a single time. Sequenced material: PBMCs. The receptors derive from a human donor in good health (CMV status not recorded). Some clones in this sample may be carry-over from other donors' samples.

Ten or more counts support this clonotype. J is TRBJ2-2 and V is TRBV25-1; D tentatively fits TRBD1 or TRBD2 (5 bases each). With 6 bases removed from V and 5 bases from J, the gap between germline ends came to 16 bases. The CDR3 is 15 residues long. Germline V gives CDR1 MGHDK, CDR2 SYGVNS. The CDR3, as DNA: TGTGCCAGCAGCGCAGGGACGGTCCGAACCGGGGAGCTGTTTTTT. Translated: CASSAGTVRTGELFF.

This clonotype has at least ten counts. The J gene is TRBJ1-1, the V gene TRBV25-1, with TRBD1 as a possible D gene (5 bases). CDR3 size: 14 residues. The V gene's germline CDR1 is MGHDK and CDR2 SYGVNS. V gave up 9 bases and J gave up 0 bases, with 14 bases separating them. The CDR3 region has the DNA TGTGCCAGTCGCGAAAAGGGGATGAACACTGAAGCTTTCTTT. Its protein is CASREKGMNTEAFF.